This T cell receptor (beta chain) appears in the sequencing data of a study of T-cell memory formation after mild COVID-19. Study as a whole: TCR clusters were mostly donor specific.

Germline values: CDR1 DFQATT, CDR2 SNEGSKA (reference sequence). This CDR3 is built from 13 residues. V was clipped by 8 bases and J by 3 bases, with 16 bases between them. One entry per CDR3 protein results from TCRdb running MiXCR on the 5' RACE reads. Of about 50,000 distinct CDR3 sequences listed, approximately 9% are singletons. Findings and caveats of the study: CD4+ bias marked clones expanding day 15 to 37, unlike balanced contracting clones. The finding that pre-infection memory included some responding clones suggested that cross-reactive memory joined. CD4+ contracting clones lay mainly in CM and EM, CD8+ ones in EMRA.

This clonotype was picked up a small number of times. Its matching antigen is unknown. Sequenced: PBMCs or a T cell subset sorted from them (not recorded which). The clonotype comes from an adult woman who had mild COVID-19 (a few samples of this study predate the infection). Cell type and time point are not known. This sequence joins TRBV20-1 and TRBJ1-1; D remains unclear. For the CDR3, the DNA is TGCAGTCCTCGTGGGAGCGGCGACACTGAAGCTTTCTTT. Residues: CSPRGSGDTEAFF.